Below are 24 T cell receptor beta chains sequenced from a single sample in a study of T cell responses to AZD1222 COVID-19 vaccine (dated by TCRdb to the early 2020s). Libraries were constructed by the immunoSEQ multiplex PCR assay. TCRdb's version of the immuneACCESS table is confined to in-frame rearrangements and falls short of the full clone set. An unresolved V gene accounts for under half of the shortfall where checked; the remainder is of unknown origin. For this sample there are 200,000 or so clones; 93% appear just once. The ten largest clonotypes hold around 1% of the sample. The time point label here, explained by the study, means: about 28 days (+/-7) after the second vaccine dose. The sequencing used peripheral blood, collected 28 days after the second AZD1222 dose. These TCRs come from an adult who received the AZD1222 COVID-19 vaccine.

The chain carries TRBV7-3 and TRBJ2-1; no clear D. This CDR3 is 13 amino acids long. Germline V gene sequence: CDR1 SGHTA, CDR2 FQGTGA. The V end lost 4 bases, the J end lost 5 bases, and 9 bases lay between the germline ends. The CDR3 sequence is CASSSPPHNEQFF. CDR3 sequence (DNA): TGTGCCAGCAGCTCCCCCCCCCACAATGAGCAGTTCTTC.

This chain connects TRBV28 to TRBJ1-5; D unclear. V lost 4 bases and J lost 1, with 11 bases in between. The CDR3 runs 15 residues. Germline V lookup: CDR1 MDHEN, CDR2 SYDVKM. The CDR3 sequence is CASSYDLVSNQPQHF. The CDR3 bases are TGTGCCAGCAGTTACGACCTGGTGAGCAATCAGCCCCAGCATTTT.

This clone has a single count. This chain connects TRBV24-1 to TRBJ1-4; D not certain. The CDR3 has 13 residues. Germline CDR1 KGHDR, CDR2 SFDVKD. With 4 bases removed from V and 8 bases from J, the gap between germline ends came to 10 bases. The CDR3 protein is CATSDPSTEKLFF. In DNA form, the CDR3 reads TGTGCCACCAGTGACCCTTCGACGGAAAAACTGTTTTTT.

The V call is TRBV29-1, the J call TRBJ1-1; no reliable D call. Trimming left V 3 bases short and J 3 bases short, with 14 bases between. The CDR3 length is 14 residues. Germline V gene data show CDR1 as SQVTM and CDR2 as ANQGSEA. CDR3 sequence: CSVDTSEGYTEAFF. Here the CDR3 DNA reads TGCAGCGTTGATACATCTGAGGGATACACTGAAGCTTTCTTT.

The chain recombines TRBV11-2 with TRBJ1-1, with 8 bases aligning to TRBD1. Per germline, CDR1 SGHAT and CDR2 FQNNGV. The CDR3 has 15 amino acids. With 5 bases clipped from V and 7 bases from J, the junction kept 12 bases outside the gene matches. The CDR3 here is CASSPTTGGYGEAFF. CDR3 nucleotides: TGTGCCAGCAGCCCGACTACAGGGGGGTACGGTGAAGCTTTCTTT.

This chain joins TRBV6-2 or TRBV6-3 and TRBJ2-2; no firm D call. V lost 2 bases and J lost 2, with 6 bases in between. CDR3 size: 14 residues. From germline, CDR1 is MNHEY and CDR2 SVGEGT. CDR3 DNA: TGTGCCAGCAGTTACACAGCAAACACCGGGGAGCTGTTTTTT. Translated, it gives CASSYTANTGELFF.

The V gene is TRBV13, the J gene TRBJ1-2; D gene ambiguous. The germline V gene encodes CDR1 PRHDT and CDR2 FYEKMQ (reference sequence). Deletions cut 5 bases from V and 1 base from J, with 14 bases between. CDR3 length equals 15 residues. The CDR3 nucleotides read TGTGCCAGCAGCATTGGACCAAAATTTAACTATGGCTACACCTTC. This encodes CASSIGPKFNYGYTF.

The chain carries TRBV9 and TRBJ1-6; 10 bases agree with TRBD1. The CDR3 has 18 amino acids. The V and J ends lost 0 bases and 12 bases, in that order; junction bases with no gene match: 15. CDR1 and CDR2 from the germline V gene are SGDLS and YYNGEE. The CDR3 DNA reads TGTGCCAGCAGCGTAGGGGGCCTTACTGGGACAGGGGCCAGACCCCTCCACTTT. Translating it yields CASSVGGLTGTGARPLHF.

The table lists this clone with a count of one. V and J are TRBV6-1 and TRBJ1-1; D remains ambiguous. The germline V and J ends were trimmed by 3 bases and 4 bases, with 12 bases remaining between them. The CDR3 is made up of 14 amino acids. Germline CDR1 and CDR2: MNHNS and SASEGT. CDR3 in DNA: TGTGCCAGCAGTGACCGACATTCGGCCACTGAAGCTTTCTTT. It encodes CASSDRHSATEAFF.

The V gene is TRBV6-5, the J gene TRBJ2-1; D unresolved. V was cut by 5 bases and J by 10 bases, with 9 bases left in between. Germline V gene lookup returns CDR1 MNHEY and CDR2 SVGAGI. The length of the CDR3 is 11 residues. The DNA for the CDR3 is TGTGCCAGCAGTACTACGACAGAGCAGTTCTTC. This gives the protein CASSTTTEQFF.

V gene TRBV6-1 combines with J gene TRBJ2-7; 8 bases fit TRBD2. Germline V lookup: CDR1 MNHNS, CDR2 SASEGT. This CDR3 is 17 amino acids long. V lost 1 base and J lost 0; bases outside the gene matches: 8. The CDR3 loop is CASSEGPGGRISYEQYF. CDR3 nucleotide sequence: TGTGCCAGCAGTGAAGGGCCGGGGGGGCGAATCTCCTACGAGCAGTACTTC.

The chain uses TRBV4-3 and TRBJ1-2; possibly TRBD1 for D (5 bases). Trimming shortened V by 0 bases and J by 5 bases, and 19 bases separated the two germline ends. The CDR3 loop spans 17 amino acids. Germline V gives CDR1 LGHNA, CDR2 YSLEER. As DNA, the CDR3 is TGCGCCAGCAGCCAAGAGCGGCAGGGTAAAGGGTTTTATGGCTACACCTTC. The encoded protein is CASSQERQGKGFYGYTF.

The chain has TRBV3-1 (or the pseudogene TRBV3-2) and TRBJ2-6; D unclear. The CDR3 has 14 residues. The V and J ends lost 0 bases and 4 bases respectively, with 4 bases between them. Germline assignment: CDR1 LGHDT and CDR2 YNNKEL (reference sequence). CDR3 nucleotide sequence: TGTGCCAGCAGCCAAGATGGGGGGGCCAACGTCCTGACTTTC. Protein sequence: CASSQDGGANVLTF.

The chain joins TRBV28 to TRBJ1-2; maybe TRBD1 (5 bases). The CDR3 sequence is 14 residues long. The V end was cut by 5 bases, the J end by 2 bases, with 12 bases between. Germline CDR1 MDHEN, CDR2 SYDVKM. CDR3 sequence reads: CASSPGQPNYGYTF. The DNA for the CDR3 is TGTGCCAGCAGTCCCGGACAACCCAACTATGGCTACACCTTC.

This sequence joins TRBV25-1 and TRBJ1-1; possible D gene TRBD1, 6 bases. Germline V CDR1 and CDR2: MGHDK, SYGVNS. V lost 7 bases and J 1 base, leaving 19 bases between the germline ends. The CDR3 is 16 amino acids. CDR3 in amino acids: CASIRTDAFRNTEAFF. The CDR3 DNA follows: TGTGCCAGCATACGGACAGATGCGTTCAGGAACACTGAAGCTTTCTTT.

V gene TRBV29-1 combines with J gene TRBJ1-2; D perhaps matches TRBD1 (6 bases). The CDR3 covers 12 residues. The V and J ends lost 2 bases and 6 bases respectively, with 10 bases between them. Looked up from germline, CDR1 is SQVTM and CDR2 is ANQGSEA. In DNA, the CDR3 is TGCAGCGTTGAACAGGGGAGGGATGGCTACACCTTC. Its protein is CSVEQGRDGYTF.

CDR3 in DNA: TGTGCCAGCATCTTTCTGTTCACAGGGGGCACTGAAGCTTTCTTT. Protein sequence: CASIFLFTGGTEAFF. The chain has TRBV6-5 and TRBJ1-1; 8 nucleotides match TRBD1. The CDR3 has 15 amino acids. Trimming at V came to 7 bases and at J to 4 bases, leaving 11 bases not matched to a gene. Germline CDR1 is MNHEY and CDR2 is SVGAGI.

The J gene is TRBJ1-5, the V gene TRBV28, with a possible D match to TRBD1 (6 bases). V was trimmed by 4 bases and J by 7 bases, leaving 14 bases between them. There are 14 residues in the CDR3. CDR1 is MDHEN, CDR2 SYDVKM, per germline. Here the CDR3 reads CASSSGDLVQPQHF. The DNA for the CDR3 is TGTGCCAGCAGTTCAGGGGACCTAGTCCAGCCCCAGCATTTT.

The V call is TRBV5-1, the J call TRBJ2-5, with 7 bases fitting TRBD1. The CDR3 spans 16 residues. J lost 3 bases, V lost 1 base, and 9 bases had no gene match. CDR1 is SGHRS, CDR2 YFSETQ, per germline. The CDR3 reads CASSLRRGRAEETQYF. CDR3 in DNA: TGCGCCAGCAGCTTGAGAAGGGGGCGGGCAGAAGAGACCCAGTACTTC.

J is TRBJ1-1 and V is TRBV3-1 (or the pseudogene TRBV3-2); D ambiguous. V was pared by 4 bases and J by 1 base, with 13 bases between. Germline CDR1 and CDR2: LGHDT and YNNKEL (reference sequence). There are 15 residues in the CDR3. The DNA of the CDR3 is TGTGCCAGCAGCCCCCTGGGGAACGGGAACACTGAAGCTTTCTTT. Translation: CASSPLGNGNTEAFF.

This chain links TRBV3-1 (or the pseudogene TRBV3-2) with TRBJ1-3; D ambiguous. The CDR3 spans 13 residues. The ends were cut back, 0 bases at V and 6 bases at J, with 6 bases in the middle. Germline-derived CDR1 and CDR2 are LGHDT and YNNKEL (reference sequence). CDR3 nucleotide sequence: TGTGCCAGCAGCCAAGAGGGGATAAACACCATATATTTT. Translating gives CASSQEGINTIYF.

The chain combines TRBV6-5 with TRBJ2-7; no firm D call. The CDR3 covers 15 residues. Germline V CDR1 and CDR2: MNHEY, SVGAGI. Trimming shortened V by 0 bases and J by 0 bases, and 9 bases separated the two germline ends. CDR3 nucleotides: TGTGCCAGCAGTTACTCGGCTGAGAACTCCTACGAGCAGTACTTC. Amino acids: CASSYSAENSYEQYF.

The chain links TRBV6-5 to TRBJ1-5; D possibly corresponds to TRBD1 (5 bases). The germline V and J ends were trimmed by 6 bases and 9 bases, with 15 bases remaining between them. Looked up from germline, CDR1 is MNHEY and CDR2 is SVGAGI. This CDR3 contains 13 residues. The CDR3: CASRGKGLVPQHF. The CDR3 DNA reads TGTGCCAGCAGAGGGAAGGGGCTAGTGCCCCAGCATTTT.

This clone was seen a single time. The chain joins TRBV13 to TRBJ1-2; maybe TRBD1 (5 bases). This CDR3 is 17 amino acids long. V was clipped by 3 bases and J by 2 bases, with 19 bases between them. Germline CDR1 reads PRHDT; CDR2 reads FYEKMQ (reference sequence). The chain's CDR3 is CASSFRVGTDGNYGYTF. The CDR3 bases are TGTGCCAGCAGCTTTAGGGTAGGGACGGACGGGAACTATGGCTACACCTTC.